Listed here is a single TCR beta chain. The source of the sample is a study of blood T cell repertoires in COVID-19. Clones were sequenced by immunoSEQ multiplex PCR, and TCRdb holds only the in-frame ones, with some missing. The repertoire holds about 180,000 clones, 80% seen once, with 14% in the top ten. Looked up from germline, CDR1 is SGHNT and CDR2 is YENEEA. V was pared by 6 bases and J by 1 base, with 11 bases between. The CDR3 is 14 amino acids. Participants in the exposed group had met a COVID-19 case in the 2 weeks before joining the study. The sequence came from a man aged 60 to 69 who had been exposed to COVID-19. The genes are TRBV11-3 and TRBJ2-3; no clear D gene. Sequenced sample: PBMCs or T cells enriched from blood (not recorded which). The CDR3 DNA reads as TGTGCCAGCAGTCGCGATCCGGGCACAGATACGCAGTATTTT. This gives the protein CASSRDPGTDTQYF.